The clone carrying this TCR beta chain has only a few counts. Its antigen is still unknown. The entry originates in a study of immune evolution from preneoplasia to lung adenocarcinoma. Study overall: HLA loss of heterozygosity: roughly 6.6% AIS, over 12% MIA, about 32% ADC, none AAH. Points from the study as a whole: Top clone share appeared to fall from AAH through AIS, MIA, adenocarcinoma. Clonality was highest in normal lung, lower in later-stage lesions apparently.

CDR1 and CDR2 from the germline V gene are GTSNPN and SVGIG (reference sequence). V lost 0 bases and J 2 bases, leaving 7 bases between the germline ends. The length of the CDR3 is 13 residues. Data came from immunoSEQ multiplex PCR; TCRdb stores just in-frame clones and leaves some out. Among thousands of clones, 76% were seen once, and the ten largest hold around 7.6%. Specimen: FFPE minimally invasive lung adenocarcinoma tissue. This receptor was obtained from a person in their sixties or seventies with lung adenocarcinoma. The rearrangement uses TRBV30 and TRBJ1-2; D unresolved. Written as DNA, the CDR3 is TGTGCCTGGAGTGTAGCCCCAAACTATGGCTACACCTTC. Translated, it gives CAWSVAPNYGYTF.